This entry lists 26 T cell receptor beta chains sequenced from one sample in a study of blood T cell repertoires in COVID-19. Measured with immunoSEQ multiplex PCR; TCRdb has only the in-frame clones, and not every one. The sample yields under 450,000 clones, 89% seen once. Sample: peripheral blood. The origin of the receptors is a woman aged 40 to 50 with COVID-19, enrolled during active disease.

With regard to this clone: The same CDR3 can be traced to other DNA sequences in this sample. This chain joins TRBV7-9 and TRBJ1-4; 7 bases match TRBD1. Per germline, CDR1 SEHNR and CDR2 FQNEAQ (reference sequence). Losses at the gene ends were 3 bases for V and 0 bases for J; bases not matched to a gene: 4. The CDR3 length is 16 residues. In nucleotides, the CDR3 is TGTGCCAGCAGCTTGGCCACAGGGGCAACTAATGAAAAACTGTTTTTT. It translates to CASSLATGATNEKLFF.

This chain connects TRBV4-1 to TRBJ2-3, with 10 bases identical to TRBD2. The V gene end was trimmed by 4 bases and the J gene end by 2 bases; junction bases not matched to a gene: 6. The CDR3 has 16 amino acids. Looked up from germline, CDR1 is MGHRA and CDR2 is YSYEKL. The CDR3 nucleotides read TGCGCCAGCAGCCTCTTAGCGGGGGGCCCCACAGATACGCAGTATTTT. Its protein product is CASSLLAGGPTDTQYF.

The V and J genes are TRBV5-1 and TRBJ1-1; D perhaps matches TRBD1 (6 bases). Trimming shortened V by 1 base and J by 2 bases, and 12 bases separated the two germline ends. The CDR3 is 15 residues long. Germline CDR1 reads SGHRS; CDR2 reads YFSETQ. CDR3 coding DNA: TGCGCCAGCAGCTTGTATACAGGGCTTAACACTGAAGCTTTCTTT. Translation gives CASSLYTGLNTEAFF.

In DNA form, the CDR3 reads TGTGCCAGCAGCTTATTTCGGAACACTGAAGCTTTCTTT. Encoded protein: CASSLFRNTEAFF. The V call is TRBV11-1, the J call TRBJ1-1, with D hard to call. The germline V gene has CDR1 SGHAT and CDR2 FQDESV (reference sequence). Trimming shortened V by 2 bases and J by 1 base, and 5 bases separated the two germline ends. The CDR3 loop spans 13 amino acids.

CDR3 amino acids: CASSYTNTGYEQYF. Written as DNA, the CDR3 is TGTGCCAGCAGTTACACTAACACCGGGTACGAGCAGTACTTC. This chain uses TRBV6-2 or TRBV6-3 with TRBJ2-7; no clear D gene. Per the germline V gene, CDR1 is MNHEY and CDR2 is SVGEGT. The CDR3 has 14 residues. The V and J ends lost 2 bases and 4 bases respectively, with 12 bases between them.

The rearrangement uses TRBV9 and TRBJ2-2; 8 nucleotides agree with TRBD2. The CDR3 is 15 amino acids. The trim removed 3 bases at V and 2 bases at J, leaving 3 bases unmatched. Germline V gives CDR1 SGDLS, CDR2 YYNGEE. In DNA, the CDR3 is TGTGCCAGCAGCGGGAGCGGGGGAAACACCGGGGAGCTGTTTTTT. This sequence encodes CASSGSGGNTGELFF.

The CDR3 loop reads CASSLFQGSSYNEQFF. In DNA, the CDR3 is TGTGCCAGCAGTTTATTCCAGGGGAGTTCCTACAATGAGCAGTTCTTC. This chain links TRBV27 with TRBJ2-1; D possibly corresponds to TRBD1 (6 bases). CDR1 and CDR2 (germline): MNHEY, SMNVEV (reference sequence). CDR3 length equals 16 residues. V lost 1 base, J lost 1 base, and 11 bases lay in between.

This clone was recorded once. This chain uses TRBV5-8 with TRBJ1-5; 12 nucleotides agree with TRBD1. The CDR3 is 17 residues long. J lost 1 base, V lost 4 bases, and 6 bases had no gene match. Germline CDR1 SGHTS, CDR2 YDEGEE. The CDR3 is CASSPGTGGGSNQPQHF. The CDR3 coding sequence is TGTGCCAGCAGCCCCGGGACAGGGGGCGGAAGCAATCAGCCCCAGCATTTT.

The chain couples TRBV5-1 to TRBJ2-7, with 9 bases that match TRBD1. Germline trimming cut 9 bases from V and 7 bases from J; bases unmatched to any gene: 14. The germline CDR1 and CDR2 sequences are SGHRS and YFSETQ. The CDR3 runs 14 residues. The CDR3 here is CATKEDRGLGEQYF. CDR3 DNA: TGCGCCACCAAAGAGGACAGGGGACTCGGAGAGCAGTACTTC.

V is TRBV10-3 and J is TRBJ1-3; possibly TRBD1 for D (6 bases). Per the germline V gene, CDR1 is ENHRY and CDR2 is SYGVKD. Trimming took off 3 bases at V and 4 bases at J, with 13 bases between the two ends. This CDR3 is built from 15 residues. CDR3 nucleotides: TGTGCCATCAGTGAATGGGGGCTCGCCGGAAACACCATATATTTT. Protein sequence: CAISEWGLAGNTIYF.

The CDR3 spells CASSLVGSGYEQYF. The CDR3, as DNA: TGTGCCAGCAGCTTAGTGGGTAGCGGCTACGAGCAGTACTTC. The J gene is TRBJ2-7, the V gene TRBV11-1; possible D gene TRBD2, 6 bases. The CDR3 length is 14 residues. Per the germline V gene, CDR1 is SGHAT and CDR2 is FQDESV (reference sequence). The germline V and J ends were trimmed by 1 base and 3 bases, with 10 bases remaining between them.

This clone was picked up one time. This rearrangement joins TRBV5-1 to TRBJ1-2, with 7 bases identical to TRBD1. V lost 3 bases to trimming and J lost 1 base; unmatched junction nucleotides: 12. Germline CDR1 and CDR2: SGHRS and YFSETQ. This CDR3 is built from 17 residues. For the CDR3, the DNA is TGCGCCAGCAGCTGGACCACCTCCGGGACAGTTAACTATGGCTACACCTTC. This translates into CASSWTTSGTVNYGYTF.

This clone was seen once. The V call is TRBV28, the J call TRBJ1-2, with a possible D match to TRBD1 (6 bases). Per germline, CDR1 MDHEN and CDR2 SYDVKM. The V and J ends lost 8 bases and 6 bases respectively, with 13 bases between them. CDR3 size: 12 residues. The CDR3 nucleotides read TGTGCCAGCGTCGTACAGGGAAATGGCTACACCTTC. This translates into CASVVQGNGYTF.

The CDR3 region has the DNA TGTGCCAGCAGTGAATTACAGACAGGGCTCGACGAGCAGTACTTC. Protein product: CASSELQTGLDEQYF. V gene TRBV2 combines with J gene TRBJ2-7; TRBD1 matches 7 bases. Trimming at V came to 2 bases and at J to 5 bases, leaving 9 bases not matched to a gene. In germline, CDR1 is SNHLY, CDR2 FYNNEI. The CDR3 extends over 15 amino acids.

The chain carries TRBV3-1 (or the pseudogene TRBV3-2) and TRBJ1-2; TRBD1 matches at 7 bases. The junction had 10 bases not matched to a gene; V was cut back by 4 bases and J by 8 bases. This CDR3 is built from 14 residues. In germline, CDR1 is LGHDT, CDR2 YNNKEL (reference sequence). CDR3 region: CASSPGTGANGYTF. Here the CDR3 DNA reads TGTGCCAGCAGCCCAGGTACAGGGGCTAACGGCTACACCTTC.

The chain couples TRBV6-5 to TRBJ1-1; 9 positions match TRBD1. V lost 5 bases to trimming and J lost 10 bases; unmatched junction nucleotides: 8. The germline CDR1 and CDR2 sequences are MNHEY and SVGAGI. The CDR3 length is 13 residues. CDR3: CASSPRQGVGAFF. Written as DNA, the CDR3 is TGTGCCAGCAGTCCTCGACAGGGGGTGGGAGCTTTCTTT.

The V call is TRBV3-1 (or the pseudogene TRBV3-2), the J call TRBJ2-3; D unclear. V was pared by 0 bases and J by 1 base, with 8 bases between. Germline CDR1 and CDR2: LGHDT and YNNKEL (reference sequence). The length of the CDR3 is 15 residues. The CDR3 here is CASSQDRSGTDTQYF. CDR3 in DNA: TGTGCCAGCAGCCAAGATAGGAGCGGCACAGATACGCAGTATTTT.

The chain couples TRBV18 to TRBJ1-1; TRBD1 agrees at 7 bases. V was pared by 2 bases and J by 0 bases, with 6 bases of the junction left unmatched. This CDR3 has 16 amino acids. Germline-derived CDR1 and CDR2 are KGHSH and LQKENI. The CDR3 reads CASSPFPGQMNTEAFF. CDR3 nucleotides: TGTGCCAGCTCACCATTTCCGGGACAGATGAACACTGAAGCTTTCTTT. The full variable domain, with the rest looked up from reference TRBV18 and TRBJ1-1, is NAGVMQNPRHLVRRRGQEARLRCSPMKGHSHVYWYRQLPEEGLKFMVYLQKENIIDESGMPKERFSAEFPKEGPSILRIQQVVRGDSAAYFCASSPFPGQMNTEAFFGQGTRLTVV.

A remark on this clone: At one boundary the junction diverges from the germline segment, which might be a read error. The V call is TRBV7-7, the J call TRBJ2-1; D is perhaps TRBD1 (6 bases). CDR3 length equals 14 residues. Germline CDR1 is SSHAT and CDR2 is FNYEAQ (reference sequence). The CDR3 coding sequence is TGTGCTAGCAGCCGGGCGCAGGGGTCCCATGAGCAGTTCTTC. Translated, it gives CASSRAQGSHEQFF.

The V call is TRBV6-5, the J call TRBJ1-1; D is ambiguous. Trimming cost V 8 bases and J 4 bases, with 14 bases left between them. Per germline, CDR1 MNHEY and CDR2 SVGAGI. This CDR3 has 13 amino acids. The CDR3 loop is CASCNPGFTEAFF. CDR3 nucleotides: TGTGCCAGCTGTAATCCCGGGTTCACTGAAGCTTTCTTT.

The CDR3 nucleotides are TGTGCCAGCAGCACGACAGGGGGGAACTTTGGGGCCAACGTCCTGACTTTC. Translating it yields CASSTTGGNFGANVLTF. The chain links TRBV7-2 to TRBJ2-6; 9 bases fit TRBD1. This CDR3 comprises 17 residues. Trimming at V came to 5 bases and at J to 3 bases, leaving 8 bases not matched to a gene. Germline CDR1 is SGHTA and CDR2 is FQGNSA.

The chain joins TRBV28 to TRBJ1-1; 7 bases line up with TRBD1. The V gene's germline CDR1 is MDHEN and CDR2 SYDVKM. The CDR3 loop spans 16 amino acids. With V trimmed by 6 bases and J by 0 bases, 10 bases remained unmatched. The CDR3 sequence is CASRERQGFMNTEAFF. The CDR3 bases are TGTGCCAGCAGGGAGCGACAGGGTTTCATGAACACTGAAGCTTTCTTT.

CDR3 bases: TGTGCCAGCAGCAGAGGGGGGGCCGGGGAGACCCAGTACTTC. Translated: CASSRGGAGETQYF. The chain employs TRBV7-9 and TRBJ2-5; tentatively, D is TRBD2 (7 bases). Germline lookup yields CDR1 SEHNR and CDR2 FQNEAQ (reference sequence). CDR3 length: 14 residues. V was shortened by 5 bases and J by 5 bases, with 15 bases between the two germline ends.

This rearrangement joins TRBV10-3 to TRBJ1-1, with 8 bases aligning to TRBD1. Germline V gene lookup returns CDR1 ENHRY and CDR2 SYGVKD. The CDR3 length is 14 residues. V gave up 9 bases and J gave up 4 bases; unmatched junction bases: 10. In DNA form, the CDR3 reads TGTGCCATTAAACCTCAACAGGGGGGCACTGAAGCTTTCTTT. It yields the protein CAIKPQQGGTEAFF.

The rearrangement uses TRBV15 and TRBJ1-2; TRBD1 matches 7 bases. Looked up from germline, CDR1 is LNHNV and CDR2 is YYDKDF (reference sequence). Losses at the gene ends were 5 bases for V and 2 bases for J; bases not matched to a gene: 5. This CDR3 spans 14 amino acids. In nucleotides, the CDR3 is TGTGCCACCAGCGCCCGGGACAGAAACTATGGCTACACCTTC. Translation: CATSARDRNYGYTF.

The chain carries TRBV30 and TRBJ1-2; tentative D call: TRBD1 (6 bases). Trimming pared 1 base from V and 8 bases from J, leaving 14 bases between. The CDR3 is made up of 13 amino acids. The germline gives CDR1 GTSNPN, CDR2 SVGIG (reference sequence). The CDR3, as DNA: TGTGCCTGGAGTGCAACAGGGCGGGAGGGCTACACCTTC. Protein: CAWSATGREGYTF.